Following are 14 T cell receptor beta chains from one sample sequenced in a study of blood T cell repertoires in COVID-19. Generated by immunoSEQ multiplex PCR, the TCRdb table keeps only in-frame clones and is missing some. The sample records over 55,000 clones, 80% to 90% being singletons. The specimen was PBMCs or T cells enriched from blood (not recorded which). All receptors derive from a middle-aged woman with acute COVID-19.

This clone came up a few times. The chain couples TRBV19 to TRBJ1-5; 8 nucleotides agree with TRBD1. The CDR3 contains 16 residues. Losses at the gene ends were 5 bases for V and 6 bases for J; bases not matched to a gene: 12. Germline V gene lookup returns CDR1 LNHDA and CDR2 SQIVND (reference sequence). The CDR3, as DNA: TGTGCCAGTAGTTCCCCCGGACAGGGATATCGTCAGCCCCAGCATTTT. This codes for CASSSPGQGYRQPQHF. The variable domain in full, completed from reference TRBV19 and TRBJ1-5, reads DGGITQSPKYLFRKEGQNVTLSCEQNLNHDAMYWYRQDPGQGLRLIYYSQIVNDFQKGDIAEGYSVSREKKESFPLTVTSAQKNPTAFYLCASSSPGQGYRQPQHFGDGTRLSIL.

The chain combines TRBV11-2 with TRBJ2-2, with TRBD2 as a possible D gene (5 bases). The V gene's germline CDR1 is SGHAT and CDR2 FQNNGV. This CDR3 comprises 15 residues. V was cut by 5 bases and J by 4 bases, with 14 bases left in between. CDR3 amino acids: CASSPGRGSTGELFF. The CDR3 nucleotides read TGTGCCAGCAGCCCCGGGCGAGGGTCCACCGGGGAGCTGTTTTTT.

The rearrangement uses TRBV19 and TRBJ1-6; D perhaps matches TRBD1 (6 bases). The V end was cut by 6 bases, the J end by 9 bases, with 18 bases between. The CDR3 is made up of 15 amino acids. In germline, CDR1 is LNHDA, CDR2 SQIVND (reference sequence). Written as DNA, the CDR3 is TGTGCCAGTAGCGGACCGGGGGGCAGCTTTTCACCCCTCCACTTT. This encodes CASSGPGGSFSPLHF.

The V and J genes are TRBV19 and TRBJ2-1; a weak D match, TRBD1 (6 bases). The CDR3 loop spans 15 amino acids. Germline V gives CDR1 LNHDA, CDR2 SQIVND (reference sequence). Trimming took off 5 bases at V and 7 bases at J, with 18 bases between the two ends. CDR3 sequence: CASSPYMEGGNEQFF. The CDR3 nucleotides read TGTGCCAGTAGTCCTTATATGGAAGGGGGAAATGAGCAGTTCTTC.

This clone was detected a few times. The rearrangement uses TRBV19 and TRBJ1-2; D not resolved. This CDR3 is built from 14 residues. V shed 1 base and J shed 3 bases, with 9 bases lying between them. CDR1 is LNHDA, CDR2 SQIVND, per germline (reference sequence). The CDR3 region has the DNA TGTGCCAGTAGTATAGGACGGGATGACTATGGCTACACCTTC. Protein product: CASSIGRDDYGYTF.

The J gene is TRBJ2-1, the V gene TRBV28; 12 nucleotides agree with TRBD2. The trim removed 5 bases at V and 5 bases at J, leaving 7 bases unmatched. Per the germline V gene, CDR1 is MDHEN and CDR2 is SYDVKM. The CDR3 length is 16 residues. CDR3 in amino acids: CASSAWTSGDNNEQFF. CDR3 coding DNA: TGTGCCAGCAGTGCCTGGACTAGCGGGGACAACAATGAGCAGTTCTTC.

The chain joins TRBV29-1 to TRBJ1-2; TRBD1 might be the D (6 bases). Germline V gene data show CDR1 as SQVTM and CDR2 as ANQGSEA. V lost 6 bases and J 8 bases, leaving 13 bases between the germline ends. The length of the CDR3 is 11 residues. DNA for the CDR3: TGCAGCGTACAACAGGGTCGCGGCTACACCTTC. This translates into CSVQQGRGYTF.

This clone was recorded once. CDR3 residues: CASYRGSGNTIYF. In DNA form, the CDR3 reads TGTGCCAGCTACAGGGGATCTGGAAACACCATATATTTT. The V gene is TRBV2, the J gene TRBJ1-3; 7 bases map to TRBD1. The V gene's germline CDR1 is SNHLY and CDR2 FYNNEI. V dropped 8 bases and J dropped 1; count of bases not matched to a gene: 2. The CDR3 covers 13 residues.

This clone was counted only a few times. The CDR3 coding sequence is TGTGCCAGCAGTGCAGCGGGGGGTCAGCCCCAGCATTTT. As protein: CASSAAGGQPQHF. The chain links TRBV6-1 to TRBJ1-5; TRBD1 is a possible D gene (5 bases). Deletions cut 4 bases from V and 6 bases from J, with 10 bases between. Germline V gene sequence: CDR1 MNHNS, CDR2 SASEGT. The CDR3 length is 13 residues.

J is TRBJ2-1 and V is TRBV5-1, with D uncertain. V dropped 5 bases and J dropped 2 bases, with 11 bases sitting between them. The germline CDR1 and CDR2 sequences are SGHRS and YFSETQ. This CDR3 comprises 14 residues. The CDR3 nucleotides are TGCGCCAGCAGTGTGGGCCTGGCCTACAATGAGCAGTTCTTC. This codes for CASSVGLAYNEQFF.

The V call is TRBV7-8, the J call TRBJ1-1; D possibly corresponds to TRBD1 (5 bases). The CDR3 is made up of 14 amino acids. The germline V and J ends were trimmed by 2 bases and 8 bases, with 15 bases remaining between them. Germline-derived CDR1 and CDR2 are SGHVS and FQNEAQ. CDR3 nucleotide sequence: TGTGCCAGCAGCTTAATGGCAGGGCGCGGAGAAGCTTTCTTT. Encoded protein: CASSLMAGRGEAFF.

The genes are TRBV29-1 and TRBJ2-1; 10 nucleotides agree with TRBD2. With 4 bases clipped from V and 0 bases from J, the junction kept 0 bases outside the gene matches. The CDR3 covers 14 residues. Per germline, CDR1 SQVTM and CDR2 ANQGSEA. The CDR3 sequence is CSVVAGGSYNEQFF. In DNA form, the CDR3 reads TGCAGCGTTGTAGCGGGAGGCTCCTACAATGAGCAGTTCTTC.

This rearrangement joins TRBV7-9 to TRBJ1-2; D gene uncertain. V was clipped by 1 base and J by 4 bases, with 10 bases between them. Germline assignment: CDR1 SEHNR and CDR2 FQNEAQ (reference sequence). This CDR3 has 14 amino acids. CDR3 in amino acids: CASSLGAQFYGYTF. In DNA form, the CDR3 reads TGTGCCAGCAGCTTAGGAGCACAGTTCTATGGCTACACCTTC.

The gene calls are TRBV19 and TRBJ2-6; TRBD1 aligns across 8 bases. The CDR3 covers 16 residues. The J segment lost 2 bases and the V segment lost 6 bases, leaving 6 bases of the junction unmatched. Germline V gene lookup returns CDR1 LNHDA and CDR2 SQIVND (reference sequence). CDR3 in DNA: TGTGCCAGTAGCCGAAACAGGGGGACTGGGGCCAACGTCCTGACTTTC. Its translation: CASSRNRGTGANVLTF.